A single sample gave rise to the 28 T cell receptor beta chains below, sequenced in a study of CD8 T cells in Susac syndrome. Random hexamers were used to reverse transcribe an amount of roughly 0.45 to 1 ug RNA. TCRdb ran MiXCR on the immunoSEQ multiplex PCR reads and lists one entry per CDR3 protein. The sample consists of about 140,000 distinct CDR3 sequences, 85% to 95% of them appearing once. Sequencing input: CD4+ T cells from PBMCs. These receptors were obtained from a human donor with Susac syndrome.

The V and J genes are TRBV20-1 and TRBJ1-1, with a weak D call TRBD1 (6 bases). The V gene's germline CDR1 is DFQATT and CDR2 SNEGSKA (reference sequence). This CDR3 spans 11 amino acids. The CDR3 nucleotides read TGCAACTTTAAGGGGGACACTGAAGCTTTCTTT. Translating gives CNFKGDTEAFF.

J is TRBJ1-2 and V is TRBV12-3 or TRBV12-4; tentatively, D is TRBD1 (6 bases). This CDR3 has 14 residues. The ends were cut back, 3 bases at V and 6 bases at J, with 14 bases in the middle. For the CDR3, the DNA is TGTGCCAGCAGTTTCACCGGGACATACCATGGCTACACCTTC. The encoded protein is CASSFTGTYHGYTF.

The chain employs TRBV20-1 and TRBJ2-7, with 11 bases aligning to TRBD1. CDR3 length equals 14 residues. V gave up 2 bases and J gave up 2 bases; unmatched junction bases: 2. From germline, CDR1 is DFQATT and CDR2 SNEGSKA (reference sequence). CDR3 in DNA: TGCAGTGCTAGATCGGGACAGGGGGCCTACGAGCAGTACTTC. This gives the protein CSARSGQGAYEQYF.

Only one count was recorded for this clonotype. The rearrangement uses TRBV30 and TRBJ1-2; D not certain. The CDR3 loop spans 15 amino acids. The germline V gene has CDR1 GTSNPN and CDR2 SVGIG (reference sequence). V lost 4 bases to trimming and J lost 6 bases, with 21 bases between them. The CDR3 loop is CAWNPFAGSQNGYTF. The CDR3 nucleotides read TGTGCCTGGAATCCTTTCGCGGGGAGCCAGAATGGCTACACCTTC. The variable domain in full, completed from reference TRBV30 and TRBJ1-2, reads SQTIHQWPATLVQPVGSPLSLECTVEGTSNPNLYWYRQAAGRGLQLLFYSVGIGQISSEVPQNLSASRPQDRQFILSSKKLLLSDSGFYLCAWNPFAGSQNGYTFGSGTRLTVV.

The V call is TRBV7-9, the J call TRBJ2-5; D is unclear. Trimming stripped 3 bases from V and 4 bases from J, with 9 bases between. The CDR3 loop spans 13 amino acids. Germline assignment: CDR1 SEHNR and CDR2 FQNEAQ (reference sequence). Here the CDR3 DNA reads TGTGCCAGCAGCTTTGGAACCGGAGAGACCCAGTACTTC. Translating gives CASSFGTGETQYF. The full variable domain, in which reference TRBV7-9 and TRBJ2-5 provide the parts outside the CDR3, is DTGVSQNPRHKITKRGQNVTFRCDPISEHNRLYWYRQTLGQGPEFLTYFQNEAQLEKSRLLSDRFSAERPKGSFSTLEIQRTEQGDSAMYLCASSFGTGETQYFGPGTRLLVL.

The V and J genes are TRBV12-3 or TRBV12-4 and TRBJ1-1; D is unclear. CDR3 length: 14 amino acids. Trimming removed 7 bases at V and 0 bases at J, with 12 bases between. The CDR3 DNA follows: TGTGCCAGCACCGGATTGGCCCTGAACACTGAAGCTTTCTTT. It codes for CASTGLALNTEAFF.

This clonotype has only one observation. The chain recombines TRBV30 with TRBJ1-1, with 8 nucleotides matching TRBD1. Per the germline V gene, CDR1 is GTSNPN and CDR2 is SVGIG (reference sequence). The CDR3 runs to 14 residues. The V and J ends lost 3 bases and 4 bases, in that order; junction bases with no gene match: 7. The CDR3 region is CAWRNTTGATEAFF. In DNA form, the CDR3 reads TGTGCCTGGAGGAACACGACAGGGGCCACTGAAGCTTTCTTT.

The CDR3 region has the DNA TGTGCCAGCACCACCGCCACTGGAGGCACCGGGGAGCTGTTTTTT. Amino acid sequence: CASTTATGGTGELFF. The J gene is TRBJ2-2, the V gene TRBV12-3 or TRBV12-4; possibly TRBD2 for D (5 bases). V lost 7 bases and J 4 bases, leaving 16 bases between the germline ends. The CDR3 contains 15 residues.

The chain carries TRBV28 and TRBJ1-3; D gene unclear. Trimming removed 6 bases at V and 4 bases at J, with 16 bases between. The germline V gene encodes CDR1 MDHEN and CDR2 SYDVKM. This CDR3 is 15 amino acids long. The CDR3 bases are TGTGCCAGCAGCCCCGTCCGGGTCGCCGGAAACACCATATATTTT. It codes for CASSPVRVAGNTIYF.

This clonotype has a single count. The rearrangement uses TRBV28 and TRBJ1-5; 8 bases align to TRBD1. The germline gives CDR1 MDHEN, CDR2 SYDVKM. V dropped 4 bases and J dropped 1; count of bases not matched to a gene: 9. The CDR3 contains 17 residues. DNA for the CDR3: TGTGCCAGCAGTTCCGGACAGGGCCTACGGAGCAATCAGCCCCAGCATTTT. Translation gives CASSSGQGLRSNQPQHF.

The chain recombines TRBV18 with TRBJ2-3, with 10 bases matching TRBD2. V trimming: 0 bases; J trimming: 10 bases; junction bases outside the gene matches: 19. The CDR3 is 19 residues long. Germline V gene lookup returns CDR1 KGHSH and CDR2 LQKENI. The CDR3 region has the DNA TGTGCCAGCTCACCACCGTCCCGACCTAGAGGGAGCGGGGGGGCCTCGCAGTATTTT. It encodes CASSPPSRPRGSGGASQYF.

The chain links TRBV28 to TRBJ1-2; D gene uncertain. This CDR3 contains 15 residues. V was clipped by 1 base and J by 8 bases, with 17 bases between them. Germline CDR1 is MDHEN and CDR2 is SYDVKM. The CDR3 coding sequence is TGTGCCAGCAGTTTATCTCGGAGAGGAGGCTACGGCTACACCTTC. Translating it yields CASSLSRRGGYGYTF.

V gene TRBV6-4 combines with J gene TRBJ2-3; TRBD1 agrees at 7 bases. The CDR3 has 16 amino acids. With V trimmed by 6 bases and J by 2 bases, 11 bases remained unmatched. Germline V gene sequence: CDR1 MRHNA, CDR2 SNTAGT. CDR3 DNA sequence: TGTGCCAGCAGCGACAAACAGGGGACGCACACAGATACGCAGTATTTT. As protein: CASSDKQGTHTDTQYF.

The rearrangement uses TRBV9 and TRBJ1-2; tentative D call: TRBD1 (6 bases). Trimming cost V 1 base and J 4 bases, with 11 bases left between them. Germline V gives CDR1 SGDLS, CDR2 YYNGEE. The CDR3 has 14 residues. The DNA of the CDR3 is TGTGCCAGCAGCGTACCCGGAGGGGGCTATGGCTACACCTTC. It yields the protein CASSVPGGGYGYTF.

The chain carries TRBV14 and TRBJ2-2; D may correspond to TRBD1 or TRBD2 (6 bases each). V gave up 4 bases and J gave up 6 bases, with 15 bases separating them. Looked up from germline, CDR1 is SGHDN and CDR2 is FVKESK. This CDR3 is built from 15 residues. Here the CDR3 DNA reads TGTGCCAGCAGCCCCACAGGGAGGATGGCCGGGGAGCTGTTTTTT. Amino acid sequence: CASSPTGRMAGELFF.

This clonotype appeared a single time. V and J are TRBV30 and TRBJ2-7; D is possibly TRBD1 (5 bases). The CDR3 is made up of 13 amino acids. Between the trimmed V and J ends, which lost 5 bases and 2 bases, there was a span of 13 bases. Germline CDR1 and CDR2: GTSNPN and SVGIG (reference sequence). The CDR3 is CAWLSDRTYEQYF. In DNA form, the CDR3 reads TGTGCCTGGCTGTCCGACAGAACCTACGAGCAGTACTTC.

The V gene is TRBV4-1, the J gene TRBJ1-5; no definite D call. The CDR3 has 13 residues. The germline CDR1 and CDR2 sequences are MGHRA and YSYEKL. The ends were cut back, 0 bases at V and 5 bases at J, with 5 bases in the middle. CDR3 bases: TGCGCCAGCAGCCAAGATTTCGATCAGCCCCAGCATTTT. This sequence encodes CASSQDFDQPQHF.

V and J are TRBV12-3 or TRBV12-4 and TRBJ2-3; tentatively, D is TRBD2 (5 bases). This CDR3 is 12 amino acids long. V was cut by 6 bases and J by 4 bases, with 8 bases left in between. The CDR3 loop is CASSHGADTQYF. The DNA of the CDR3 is TGTGCCAGCAGCCACGGGGCAGATACGCAGTATTTT.

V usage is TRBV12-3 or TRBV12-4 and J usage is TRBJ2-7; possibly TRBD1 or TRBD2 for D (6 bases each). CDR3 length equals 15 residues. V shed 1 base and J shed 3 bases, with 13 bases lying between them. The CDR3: CASSLEGGGGYEQYF. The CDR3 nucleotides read TGTGCCAGCAGTTTAGAGGGTGGAGGGGGCTACGAGCAGTACTTC.

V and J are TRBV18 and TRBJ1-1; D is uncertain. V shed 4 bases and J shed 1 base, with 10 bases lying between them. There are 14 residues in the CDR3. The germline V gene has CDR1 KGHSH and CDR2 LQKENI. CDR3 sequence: CASSLLDRNTEAFF. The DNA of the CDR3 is TGTGCCAGCTCACTCCTGGACCGGAACACTGAAGCTTTCTTT.

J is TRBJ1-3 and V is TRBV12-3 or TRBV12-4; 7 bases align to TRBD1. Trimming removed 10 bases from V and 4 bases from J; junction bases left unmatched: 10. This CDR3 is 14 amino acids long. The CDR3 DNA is TGTGCCACCTCGGGCAGGGGGGTCGGAAACACCATATATTTT. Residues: CATSGRGVGNTIYF.

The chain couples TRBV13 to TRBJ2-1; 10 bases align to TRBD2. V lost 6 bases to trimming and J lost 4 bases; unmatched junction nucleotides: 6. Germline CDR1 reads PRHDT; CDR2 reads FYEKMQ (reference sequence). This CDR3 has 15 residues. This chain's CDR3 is CASRLQRGGYNEQFF. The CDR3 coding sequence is TGTGCCAGCAGACTTCAGCGGGGGGGTTACAATGAGCAGTTCTTC. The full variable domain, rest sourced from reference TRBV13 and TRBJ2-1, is AAGVIQSPRHLIKEKRETATLKCYPIPRHDTVYWYQQGPGQDPQFLISFYEKMQSDKGSIPDRFSAQQFSDYHSELNMSSLELGDSALYFCASRLQRGGYNEQFFGPGTRLTVL.

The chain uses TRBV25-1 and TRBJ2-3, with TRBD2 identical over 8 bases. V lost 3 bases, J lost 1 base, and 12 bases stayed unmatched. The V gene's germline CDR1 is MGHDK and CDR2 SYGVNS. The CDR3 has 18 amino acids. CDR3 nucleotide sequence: TGTGCCAGCAGTGACCCTCTGGAGCGGGGGCGGGGCACAGATACGCAGTATTTT. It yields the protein CASSDPLERGRGTDTQYF. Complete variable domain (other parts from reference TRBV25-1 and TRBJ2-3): EADIYQTPRYLVIGTGKKITLECSQTMGHDKMYWYQQDPGMELHLIHYSYGVNSTEKGDLSSESTVSRIRTEHFPLTLESARPSHTSQYLCASSDPLERGRGTDTQYFGPGTRLTVL.

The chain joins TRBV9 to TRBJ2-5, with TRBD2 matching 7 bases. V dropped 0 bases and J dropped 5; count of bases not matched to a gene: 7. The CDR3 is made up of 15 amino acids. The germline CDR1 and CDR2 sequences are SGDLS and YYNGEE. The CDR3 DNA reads TGTGCCAGCAGCGTAGGCGGGAGTTGGGGGGAGACCCAGTACTTC. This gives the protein CASSVGGSWGETQYF.

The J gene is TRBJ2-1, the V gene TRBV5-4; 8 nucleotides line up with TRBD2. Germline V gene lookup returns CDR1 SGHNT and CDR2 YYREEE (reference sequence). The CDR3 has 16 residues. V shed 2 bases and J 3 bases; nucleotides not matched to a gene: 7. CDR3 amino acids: CASSFGSSGLYNEQFF. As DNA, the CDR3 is TGTGCCAGCAGCTTTGGGTCTAGCGGGCTCTACAATGAGCAGTTCTTC.

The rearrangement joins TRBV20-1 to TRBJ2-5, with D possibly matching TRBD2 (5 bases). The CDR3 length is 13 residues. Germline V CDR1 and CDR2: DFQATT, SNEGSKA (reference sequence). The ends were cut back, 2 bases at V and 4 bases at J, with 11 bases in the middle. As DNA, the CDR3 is TGCAGTGCTAGATCCGGGGTCCTAGAGACCCAGTACTTC. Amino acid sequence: CSARSGVLETQYF.

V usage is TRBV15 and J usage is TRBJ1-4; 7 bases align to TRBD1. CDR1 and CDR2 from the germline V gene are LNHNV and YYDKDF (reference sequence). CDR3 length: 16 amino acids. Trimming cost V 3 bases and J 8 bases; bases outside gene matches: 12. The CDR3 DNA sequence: TGTGCCACCAGCAGGGGAAGAAAGGGGGCTCGAGAAAAACTGTTTTTT. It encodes CATSRGRKGAREKLFF.

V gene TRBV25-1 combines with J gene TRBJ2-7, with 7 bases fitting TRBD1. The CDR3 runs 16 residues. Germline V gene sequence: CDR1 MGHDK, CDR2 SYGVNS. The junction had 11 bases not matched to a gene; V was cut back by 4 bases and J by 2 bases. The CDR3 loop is CASSGGRWQGAYEQYF. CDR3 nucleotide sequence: TGTGCCAGCAGTGGTGGCCGGTGGCAGGGGGCCTACGAGCAGTACTTC.